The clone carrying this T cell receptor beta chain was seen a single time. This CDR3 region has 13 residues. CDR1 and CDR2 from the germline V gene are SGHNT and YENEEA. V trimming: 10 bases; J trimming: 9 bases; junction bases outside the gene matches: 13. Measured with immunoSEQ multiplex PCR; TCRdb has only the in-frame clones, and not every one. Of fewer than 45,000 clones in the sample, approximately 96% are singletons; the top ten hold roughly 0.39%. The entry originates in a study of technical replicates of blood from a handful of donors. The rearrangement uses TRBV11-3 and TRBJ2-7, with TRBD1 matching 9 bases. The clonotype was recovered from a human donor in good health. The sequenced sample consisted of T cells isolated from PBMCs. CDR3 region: CAKPWTGVWGQYF. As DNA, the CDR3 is TGTGCCAAACCTTGGACAGGGGTATGGGGGCAGTACTTC.